These T cell receptor beta chains were read from a single sample in a study of cytomegalovirus exposure and HLA in healthy donors. Only in-frame clones appear in the TCRdb table, and some are missing; sequencing was by immunoSEQ multiplex PCR. Here the sample table reports just over 80,000 clones. The specimen was PBMCs. These receptors were obtained from a woman younger than 45 in good health and CMV-seronegative. Each CDR3 is given with its conserved first and last residue. The D gene is left open where the match is weak.

v_gene	j_gene	d_gene	CDR3nt	CDR3aa
TRBV6-1	TRBJ1-2	.	TGTGCCAGCAGTGAGTCCCGGGACATCGCCTATGGCTACACCTTC	CASSESRDIAYGYTF
TRBV20-1	TRBJ1-4	.	TGCAGTGCGAAGGCCGGGGTAAAACTGTTTTTT	CSAKAGVKLFF
TRBV7-9	TRBJ1-1	TRBD1	TGTGCCAGCAGCTTAGCCCCACAGGGGGCCACTGAAGCTTTCTTT	CASSLAPQGATEAFF
TRBV19	TRBJ2-3	TRBD2	TGTGCCAGTAGTATGTGGGGGCTAGCGGGGGGCCGGGATACGCAGTATTTT	CASSMWGLAGGRDTQYF
TRBV30	TRBJ1-3	.	TGTGCCTGGACTATGGCAGGATCTCTACTCCCTGGAAACACCATATATTTT	CAWTMAGSLLPGNTIYF
TRBV28	TRBJ1-1	TRBD1	TGTGCCAGCAGTCGGACAGGGGGTGAAGCTTTCTTT	CASSRTGGEAFF
TRBV11-2	TRBJ2-1	TRBD1	TGTGCCAGCAGCCCGGGACAGGGGAACAATGAGCAGTTCTTC	CASSPGQGNNEQFF
TRBV16	TRBJ2-7	.	TGTGCCAGCAGCCAATCCGGGGGAGAGCAGTACTTC	CASSQSGGEQYF
TRBV7-8	TRBJ2-7	TRBD1	TGTGCCAGCAGCGTGGGACAGCGGACCTACGAGCAGTACTTC	CASSVGQRTYEQYF
TRBV29-1	TRBJ2-1	TRBD2	TGCAGCGTACCGGGACTAGCGGGAAGGAAAGCGGACAATGAGCAGTTCTTC	CSVPGLAGRKADNEQFF
TRBV5-1	TRBJ2-7	TRBD2	TGCGCCAGCAGCTTGGGGGCTAGCGGGGACCTCTACGAGCAGTACTTC	CASSLGASGDLYEQYF
TRBV4-1	TRBJ2-1	TRBD1	TGCGCCAGCAGCAACAGGGGGAGCAATGAGCAGTTCTTC	CASSNRGSNEQFF
TRBV2	TRBJ2-7	.	TGTGCCAGCGGGGCTTGGGGCTCCGAGCAGTACTTC	CASGAWGSEQYF
TRBV19	TRBJ2-7	.	TGTGCCGTAGGGCCAGGGCCCCCGTACGAGCAGTACTTC	CAVGPGPPYEQYF
TRBV27	TRBJ2-7	TRBD1	TGTGCCAGCAGTTTCGGGACAGGTTACGAGCAGTACTTC	CASSFGTGYEQYF
TRBV7-4	TRBJ2-2	TRBD2	TGTGCCAGCAGCCTGGGACTAGCGGGAGGCACCGGGGAGCTGTTTTTT	CASSLGLAGGTGELFF
TRBV6-1	TRBJ1-2	TRBD1	TGTGCCAGCAGTGAGGGGGACAGGAACTATGGCTACACCTTC	CASSEGDRNYGYTF
TRBV14	TRBJ2-7	.	TGTGCCAGCAGCCGAGGTTTCTCCTACGAGCAGTACTTC	CASSRGFSYEQYF
TRBV7-9	TRBJ1-2	TRBD1	TGTGCCAGCAGCTTCGACAGGGATGGCTACACCTTC	CASSFDRDGYTF
TRBV5-6	TRBJ2-5	.	TGTGCCAGCAGCCCCGCTGGTTCACGGGGCCAGTACTTC	CASSPAGSRGQYF
TRBV28	TRBJ2-1	TRBD1	TGTGCCAGCAGTCCCGACAGGGTCAATGAGCAGTTCTTC	CASSPDRVNEQFF
TRBV5-1	TRBJ2-4	.	TGCGCCAGCAGCTTCGGGTTGGCCAAAAACATTCAGTACTTC	CASSFGLAKNIQYF
TRBV6-5	TRBJ2-7	TRBD1	TGTGCCAGCAGTTACTCATGGGACAGCTACGAGCAGTACTTC	CASSYSWDSYEQYF
TRBV18	TRBJ2-4	TRBD1	TGTGCCAGCTCACCAGTGGACAGGGGTAACATTCAGTACTTC	CASSPVDRGNIQYF
TRBV29-1	TRBJ1-2	.	TGCAGCGTTGTCTGGAGTGGAGGTCTTAACTATGGCTACACCTTC	CSVVWSGGLNYGYTF
TRBV25-1	TRBJ2-7	TRBD2	TGTGCCAGCAGTGAAGGGGGGGTGGCCTACGAGCAGTACTTC	CASSEGGVAYEQYF
TRBV5-1	TRBJ2-1	.	TGCGCCAGCAGTCAAACGCCTAGTAGTGCTGATGAGCAGTTCTTC	CASSQTPSSADEQFF
TRBV18	TRBJ2-3	.	TGTGCCAGCTCACCCGACAGAACTAGCACAGATACGCAGTATTTT	CASSPDRTSTDTQYF
TRBV5-1	TRBJ2-2	.	TGCGCCAGCAGCTTGGCAGGGGTCGGCGGGGAGCTGTTTTTT	CASSLAGVGGELFF
TRBV30	TRBJ1-2	.	TGTGCCTGGGATCATGAGGGATTATATGGCTACACCTTC	CAWDHEGLYGYTF
TRBV29-1	TRBJ1-2	TRBD1	TGCAGCGTCCGACAGGGTGGCTATGGCTACACCTTC	CSVRQGGYGYTF
TRBV29-1	TRBJ2-2	.	TGCAGCGTTGCTCCCCTACAGGGCGGTCGAAACACCGGGGAGCTGTTTTTT	CSVAPLQGGRNTGELFF
TRBV29-1	TRBJ1-2	TRBD1	TGCAGCGTCGATTCCCGGGACAGGGGGCGAGGCTATGGCTACACCTTC	CSVDSRDRGRGYGYTF
TRBV30	TRBJ2-1	.	TGTGCCTGGAGAGCCGTTTATAACAATGAGCAGTTCTTC	CAWRAVYNNEQFF
TRBV14	TRBJ2-7	TRBD2	TGTGCCAGCAGCCAAGACGGCGGGAGATTGAGAGAGCAGTACTTC	CASSQDGGRLREQYF
TRBV30	TRBJ1-4	.	TGTGCCTGGAGTAGGGCGGGGCGTGAAAAACTGTTTTTT	CAWSRAGREKLFF
TRBV28	TRBJ1-6	TRBD1	TGTGCCAGCAGTATGGGTGGGGACAGGGTCGAGTTT	CASSMGGDRVEF
TRBV7-2	TRBJ1-2	TRBD1	TGTGCCAGCAGCTTAAATAGTTACGGGACAGGTCCTTCCTTC	CASSLNSYGTGPSF
TRBV7-9	TRBJ1-2	TRBD1	TGTGCCAGCAGCGAAGACAGGGCGGCCACCTATGGCTACACCTTC	CASSEDRAATYGYTF
TRBV7-8	TRBJ2-1	.	TGTGCCAGCAGCTTAGCGAGGCCTAGACGAAACAATGAGCAGTTCTTC	CASSLARPRRNNEQFF
TRBV27	TRBJ2-7	TRBD1	TGTGCCAGCAGTCCCGGGACAGGATACGAGCAGTACTTC	CASSPGTGYEQYF
TRBV18	TRBJ1-1	.	TGTGCCAGCTCGCTCGTAGGGGGCACTGAAGCTTTCTTT	CASSLVGGTEAFF
TRBV19	TRBJ2-5	.	TGTGCCAGTAGTTCGGGACTTCTAGGGACCCAGTACTTC	CASSSGLLGTQYF
TRBV5-5	TRBJ2-1	.	TGTGCCAGCAGCCCTGGGACTCAGGAGCAGTTCTTC	CASSPGTQEQFF